This TCR beta chain comes out of a study of shared clonotypes between healthy human individuals. Study-level points and caveats: The study found 4.5% to 6% of naive CD4 clonotypes shared across a few donors. Memory subsets generally showed smaller estimated richness than naive subsets did. Investigators expected sequencing depth to affect clonotype sharing among donors.

About this clone itself: What it binds is unknown.

Each subset's genomic DNA was shared equally among a number of immunoSEQ plates. Generated by immunoSEQ multiplex PCR, the TCRdb table keeps only in-frame clones and is missing some. This table has some 2 million clones, about 95% appearing once. In the naive CD8 group, cells lacked CD45RO and were positively selected for CCR7, so terminally differentiated effector memory CD45RA+ cells were left out. Germline V gives CDR1 MGHRA, CDR2 YSYEKL. The CDR3 totals 17 residues. V trimming: 5 bases; J trimming: 0 bases; junction bases outside the gene matches: 9. V gene TRBV4-1 combines with J gene TRBJ2-3; 9 bases are shared with TRBD1. This clonotype was obtained from a man younger than 35 in good health. Sequencing input: naive CD8+ T cells sorted from blood. The CDR3 nucleotides are TGCGCCAGCAGCGCAGGGGGGACAGGGACTAGCACAGATACGCAGTATTTT. Protein: CASSAGGTGTSTDTQYF.